This T cell receptor beta chain was captured in a study of T cell changes during pregnancy in multiple sclerosis. Germline assignment: CDR1 MNHEY and CDR2 SVGAGI. The CDR3 has 16 residues. Trimming left V 4 bases short and J 1 base short, with 15 bases between. Some clones are missing from TCRdb's copy, which holds only in-frame ones; the method was immunoSEQ multiplex PCR. The table shows over 45,000 clones, with over 75% occurring only once. This clonotype originated in a female donor in good health, enrolled as a control in a pregnancy study. The source was peripheral blood, collected in the first trimester of pregnancy. The chain couples TRBV6-5 to TRBJ2-3, with a tentative D call TRBD1 (6 bases). The CDR3 DNA is TGTGCCAGCAGTTCCCCAAACCGACAGGGCACAGATACGCAGTATTTT. This gives the protein CASSSPNRQGTDTQYF.